Each of the 3 T cell receptor beta chains below was sequenced from the same sample in a study of neoadjuvant nivolumab and ipilimumab in lung cancer. The repertoire was sequenced with immunoSEQ multiplex PCR; TCRdb's copy has only in-frame clones and lacks some. The table shows some 31,000 clones, with more than 85% occurring only once. The sample here was peripheral blood, taken after neoadjuvant nivolumab, alone or with ipilimumab, at or shortly before surgery. These receptors came from an adult with non-small cell lung cancer.

The gene calls are TRBV29-1 and TRBJ2-3, with D uncertain. The CDR3 has 14 residues. Deletions cut 0 bases from V and 4 bases from J, with 11 bases between. The V gene's germline CDR1 is SQVTM and CDR2 ANQGSEA. The CDR3 DNA sequence: TGCAGCGTTGAAGATAGTCAAAAGTCAGATACGCAGTATTTT. The encoded protein is CSVEDSQKSDTQYF.

The chain is built from TRBV7-3 and TRBJ2-1; 10 bases are a match to TRBD2. Germline V gene lookup returns CDR1 SGHTA and CDR2 FQGTGA. The CDR3 covers 15 residues. V lost 5 bases to trimming and J lost 5 bases; unmatched junction nucleotides: 6. CDR3 loop: CASSRRLAGHNEQFF. The CDR3 nucleotides read TGTGCCAGCAGCAGGAGACTAGCGGGTCACAATGAGCAGTTCTTC. Full variable domain (outside the CDR3, taken from reference TRBV7-3 and TRBJ2-1): GAGVSQTPSNKVTEKGKYVELRCDPISGHTALYWYRQSLGQGPEFLIYFQGTGAADDSGLPNDRFFAVRPEGSVSTLKIQRTERGDSAVYLCASSRRLAGHNEQFFGPGTRLTVL.

The J gene is TRBJ2-1, the V gene TRBV7-6; 12 bases line up with TRBD2. The CDR3 is 20 residues long. Trimming at V came to 5 bases and at J to 8 bases, leaving 22 bases not matched to a gene. Germline V gene data show CDR1 as SGHVS and CDR2 as FNYEAQ. The CDR3 sequence: CASSERLAGAALGVYDEQFF. DNA for the CDR3: TGTGCCAGCAGCGAACGACTAGCGGGAGCAGCTCTGGGTGTTTACGATGAGCAGTTCTTC.